The 23 T cell receptor beta chains below come from one sample, sequenced in a study of T-cell memory formation after mild COVID-19. TCRdb reanalysed the 5' RACE reads using MiXCR and keeps one entry per CDR3 protein. The sample records roughly 450,000 distinct CDR3 sequences, 15% to 20% being singletons. Sequenced input: PBMCs or a T cell subset sorted from them (not recorded which). These receptors all stem from an adult woman who had mild COVID-19 (a few samples of this study predate the infection). Cell type and time point are not known.

This clonotype was observed at least ten times. The rearrangement joins TRBV3-1 to TRBJ2-3; 9 nucleotides match TRBD2. The CDR3 sequence is 15 residues long. CDR1 and CDR2 (germline): LGHDT, YNNKEL (reference sequence). Unmatched junction bases numbered 6, after V lost 6 bases and J lost 2 bases. The CDR3 bases are TGTGCCAGCAGGTTGACTAGCGGATCCACAGATACGCAGTATTTT. It translates to CASRLTSGSTDTQYF.

This clonotype was seen many times. J is TRBJ2-5 and V is TRBV5-1, with D perhaps TRBD2 (7 bases). The CDR3 loop spans 16 amino acids. V lost 2 bases, J lost 1 base, and 15 bases lay in between. Germline V gives CDR1 SGHRS, CDR2 YFSETQ. Here the CDR3 reads CASSFNGGAPQETQYF. The CDR3 DNA is TGCGCCAGCAGCTTCAATGGGGGGGCTCCCCAAGAGACCCAGTACTTC.

The V gene is TRBV29-1, the J gene TRBJ2-7; a possible D gene is TRBD2 (7 bases). Germline V gives CDR1 SQVTM, CDR2 ANQGSEA. CDR3 length equals 13 residues. The V and J ends lost 6 bases and 0 bases respectively, with 12 bases between them. In DNA form, the CDR3 reads TGCAGCGTGGGGGGCGGGAGCTCCTACGAGCAGTACTTC. It encodes CSVGGGSSYEQYF.

This clonotype has a count of ten or more. This chain joins TRBV12-3 or TRBV12-4 and TRBJ1-5; D gene uncertain. This CDR3 region has 13 residues. Trimming took 3 bases from V and 7 from J, leaving 10 bases between them. The CDR3 spells CASSFVGGQPQHF. In DNA form, the CDR3 reads TGTGCCAGCAGTTTTGTGGGTGGGCAGCCCCAGCATTTT.

This chain links TRBV5-1 with TRBJ1-2, with D uncertain. V lost 0 bases, J lost 4 bases, and 10 bases lay in between. The CDR3 extends over 14 amino acids. The germline V gene encodes CDR1 SGHRS and CDR2 YFSETQ. CDR3 residues: CASSLEPGSYGYTF. Written as DNA, the CDR3 is TGCGCCAGCAGCTTGGAGCCGGGGAGCTATGGCTACACCTTC.

This chain links TRBV30 with TRBJ2-7; perhaps TRBD2 as D (5 bases). The CDR3 has 11 residues. Trimming cost V 2 bases and J 7 bases, with 9 bases left between them. Germline V gene data show CDR1 as GTSNPN and CDR2 as SVGIG (reference sequence). CDR3: CAWSSGWEQYF. The CDR3 bases are TGTGCCTGGAGTTCGGGATGGGAGCAGTACTTC.

This clonotype was counted only a few times. The J gene is TRBJ2-1, the V gene TRBV7-3; TRBD2 aligns across 9 bases. Germline trimming cut 6 bases from V and 10 bases from J; bases unmatched to any gene: 10. CDR3 size: 14 residues. Per germline, CDR1 SGHTA and CDR2 FQGTGA. For the CDR3, the DNA is TGTGCCAGCAGTCCGGGACTAGCTTGGGGGGAGCAGTTCTTC. This sequence encodes CASSPGLAWGEQFF.

This clonotype was observed a handful of times. The chain joins TRBV5-1 to TRBJ2-1; 9 bases are a match to TRBD2. There are 17 residues in the CDR3. The V and J ends lost 0 bases and 2 bases, in that order; junction bases with no gene match: 6. Looked up from germline, CDR1 is SGHRS and CDR2 is YFSETQ. The CDR3 DNA reads TGCGCCAGCAGCTTGGGGGTGACTAGCGGCGCCTACAATGAGCAGTTCTTC. It yields the protein CASSLGVTSGAYNEQFF.

The chain joins TRBV20-1 to TRBJ2-7; D perhaps matches TRBD1 (6 bases). The CDR3 contains 11 residues. V was clipped by 5 bases and J by 6 bases, with 11 bases between them. In germline, CDR1 is DFQATT, CDR2 SNEGSKA (reference sequence). The CDR3 DNA follows: TGCAGTGCTCCAGGGGTTTGCGAGCAGTACTTC. Translating it yields CSAPGVCEQYF.

This clonotype has at least ten counts. The chain uses TRBV27 and TRBJ1-2, with D hard to call. The germline V and J ends were trimmed by 5 bases and 1 base, with 14 bases remaining between them. CDR1 MNHEY and CDR2 SMNVEV come from the germline V gene (reference sequence). CDR3 length: 15 amino acids. In DNA, the CDR3 is TGTGCCAGCAGTACCGTAAGGAGCGATAACTATGGCTACACCTTC. Residues: CASSTVRSDNYGYTF.

This sequence joins TRBV20-1 and TRBJ2-1, with TRBD2 matching over 7 bases. The V gene end was trimmed by 5 bases and the J gene end by 8 bases; junction bases not matched to a gene: 18. CDR3 length: 16 residues. Germline V gene sequence: CDR1 DFQATT, CDR2 SNEGSKA (reference sequence). DNA of the CDR3: TGCAGTGCTCCTCCCCTTGCGGGTCGCGGGAGCGATGAGCAGTTCTTC. It encodes CSAPPLAGRGSDEQFF.

This clonotype appeared a few times. The chain is built from TRBV29-1 and TRBJ1-2; 7 bases match TRBD1. Germline CDR1 is SQVTM and CDR2 is ANQGSEA. Unmatched junction bases numbered 8, after V lost 3 bases and J lost 7 bases. This CDR3 has 13 amino acids. In DNA, the CDR3 is TGCAGCGTTGACGGGACAGTTAGAGGTGGCTACACCTTC. Protein sequence: CSVDGTVRGGYTF.

The table lists this clonotype with a few counts. The chain combines TRBV12-3 or TRBV12-4 with TRBJ2-7, with D perhaps assigned TRBD1 or TRBD2 (7 bases each). V lost 8 bases and J 5 bases, leaving 19 bases between the germline ends. This CDR3 contains 14 residues. The CDR3 coding sequence is TGTGCCAGCGCAAGGGGAGGGGGCGGCCACGAGCAGTACTTC. It translates to CASARGGGGHEQYF.

The rearrangement uses TRBV20-1 and TRBJ1-5, with D possibly TRBD1 on 6 matching bases. V lost 1 base, J lost 5 bases, and 9 bases lay in between. CDR3 length equals 13 residues. In germline, CDR1 is DFQATT, CDR2 SNEGSKA (reference sequence). The CDR3 DNA follows: TGCAGTGCTAGAGGACAGGCCTATCAGCCCCAGCATTTT. It codes for CSARGQAYQPQHF.

The chain is built from TRBV5-1 and TRBJ2-1; TRBD1 matches 7 bases. J gave up 1 base and V 0 bases, and 4 bases lay outside the gene matches. Germline V gene data show CDR1 as SGHRS and CDR2 as YFSETQ. This CDR3 region has 16 residues. The DNA of the CDR3 is TGCGCCAGCAGCTTGGCCGTGGGACAGTCCTACAATGAGCAGTTCTTC. Translating it yields CASSLAVGQSYNEQFF.

The CDR3 sequence is CSARDWAAGTTGGGEQFF. CDR3 nucleotides: TGCAGTGCTAGAGATTGGGCAGCAGGGACCACGGGTGGTGGTGAGCAGTTCTTC. This chain uses TRBV20-1 with TRBJ2-1, with D perhaps being TRBD1 or TRBD2 (5 bases each). The V end was cut by 0 bases, the J end by 9 bases, with 27 bases between. The CDR3 is 18 amino acids. CDR1 and CDR2 (germline): DFQATT, SNEGSKA (reference sequence).

The V call is TRBV6-2 or TRBV6-3, the J call TRBJ2-2, with D hard to call. Looked up from germline, CDR1 is MNHEY and CDR2 is SVGEGT. V was trimmed by 2 bases and J by 6 bases, leaving 7 bases between them. This CDR3 has 13 amino acids. CDR3 residues: CASSYGASGELFF. The CDR3 nucleotides are TGTGCCAGCAGTTACGGTGCGTCCGGGGAGCTGTTTTTT.

V gene TRBV12-3 or TRBV12-4 combines with J gene TRBJ1-1; D is possibly TRBD1 (5 bases). The CDR3 runs to 16 residues. The V end lost 3 bases, the J end lost 6 bases, and 20 bases lay between the germline ends. The CDR3 region is CASSFLSGYNIAEAFF. The CDR3 DNA sequence: TGTGCCAGCAGTTTTCTTTCAGGGTACAACATTGCTGAAGCTTTCTTT.

This clonotype has at least ten counts. The J gene is TRBJ2-7, the V gene TRBV12-3 or TRBV12-4; no reliable D call. This CDR3 has 16 amino acids. V gave up 0 bases and J gave up 7 bases, with 19 bases separating them. In DNA form, the CDR3 reads TGTGCCAGCAGTTTAGCGCCCCCAGAAACTACCGGAGAGCAGTACTTC. It codes for CASSLAPPETTGEQYF.

V is TRBV7-3 and J is TRBJ2-1, with D perhaps given as TRBD1 or TRBD2 (6 bases each). The CDR3 is made up of 15 amino acids. V was shortened by 4 bases and J by 10 bases, with 20 bases between the two germline ends. The germline V gene has CDR1 SGHTA and CDR2 FQGTGA. The CDR3 sequence is CASSSGFFGGVEQFF. CDR3 coding DNA: TGTGCCAGCAGCTCGGGCTTTTTCGGGGGCGTGGAGCAGTTCTTC.

V and J are TRBV9 and TRBJ2-7, with D unclear. CDR1 and CDR2 (germline): SGDLS, YYNGEE. The ends were cut back, 2 bases at V and 1 base at J, with 10 bases in the middle. The CDR3 loop spans 14 amino acids. CDR3: CASSVGSASYEQYF. The DNA of the CDR3 is TGTGCCAGCAGCGTGGGCAGTGCTTCCTACGAGCAGTACTTC.

The V call is TRBV9, the J call TRBJ2-3; TRBD2 agrees at 9 bases. Germline V gene data show CDR1 as SGDLS and CDR2 as YYNGEE. V dropped 3 bases and J dropped 4; count of bases not matched to a gene: 3. The CDR3 has 14 amino acids. The CDR3 DNA is TGTGCCAGCAGCGCGAGCGGGGGGCCAGATACGCAGTATTTT. Amino acid sequence: CASSASGGPDTQYF. The full variable domain, rest sourced from reference TRBV9 and TRBJ2-3, is DSGVTQTPKHLITATGQRVTLRCSPRSGDLSVYWYQQSLDQGLQFLIQYYNGEERAKGNILERFSAQQFPDLHSELNLSSLELGDSALYFCASSASGGPDTQYFGPGTRLTVL.

The gene calls are TRBV30 and TRBJ1-1; D call uncertain. V dropped 2 bases and J dropped 3 bases, with 4 bases sitting between them. The CDR3 is 11 residues long. Germline-derived CDR1 and CDR2 are GTSNPN and SVGIG (reference sequence). CDR3 DNA: TGTGCCTGGAGTCCGTACACTGAAGCTTTCTTT. Protein product: CAWSPYTEAFF.